This section outlines one T cell receptor beta chain sequence together with its context. A single count supports this clone. What antigen it recognizes has not been identified. No base-level quality is on record; no much larger clone is a single base apart. The data were taken from a study of T cell responses to AZD1222 COVID-19 vaccine (dated by TCRdb to the early 2020s). Regarding the study in general: A total of 240 or so trial participants underwent TCR sequencing, of whom about 200 had received two doses of AZD1222 and about 25 had received two doses of the MenACWY control vaccine. Trial participants were enrolled by age into 18-55, 56-69 and 70-plus year subgroups, with roughly 160, 29 and 62 TCR-sequenced participants respectively. The investigation overall reported the following: Participants were mostly white British and included more females than males, and it was suggested by the authors that clonal diversity may have been underestimated. Conclusions about previously exposed vaccinees were limited because only a handful of AZD1222 recipients were SARS-CoV-2 seropositive at baseline. The 56-69-year group was small, and its depth increase did not reach significance, likely because of low power. Spike-specific TCR breadth and depth rose significantly after two AZD1222 doses compared with day 0 and with MenACWY recipients. Epitopes outside the regions mutated in the B.1.351 and B.1.1.7 variants were reportedly recognized by nearly half of the unique spike-specific TCRs. Because no day 14 peak-response samples were available, repertoires were characterized only after the peak T cell response. Vaccine-associated CD4 TCRs spanned the whole spike protein, with dominant responses in regions 160-218 and 743-854.

Read against the paper, the sample's time point label means: about 28 days (+/-7) after the second vaccine dose. Because spike-specific TCR depth and breadth did not differ between the two schedules, AZD1222 recipients who got a second dose at roughly 4 weeks were pooled with those who got a second dose at roughly 12 weeks. The vaccinee samples were drawn from two UK trials, COV001 and COV002, one of which was a single-blind randomized controlled phase 2/3 trial testing AZD1222 (ChAdOx1 nCoV-19) in healthy adults. For TCRbeta chain sequencing, PBMC samples from trial participants were taken at day 0 and at day 28 after the second dose. The CDR1 and CDR2 encoded by the germline V gene are SNHLY and FYNNEI. Germline trimming: 7 bases from V, 6 bases from J; junction bases outside gene matches: 12. The CDR3 runs 15 residues from the cysteine to the phenylalanine. Just CDR3 DNA is preserved here, 45 bases in frame from base 1.

The CDR3 regions of human TCRbeta chains were analyzed by immunosequencing. On the study's bioinformatics: TCRs in the repertoires were matched against a reference library of SARS-CoV-2-specific TCRs that had been generated with the MIRA antigen-specificity platform. Breadth was defined as the fraction of unique TCRs that were SARS-CoV-2-associated. Depth was defined as the fraction of total T cells that were SARS-CoV-2-associated. Using the MIRA data, each spike-specific TCR was assigned both to the spike region to which the TCR was reactive and to a CD4 or CD8 class. Log10-transformed breadth and depth values were compared by one-way ANOVA with Sidak's multiple comparisons tests. TCRdb re-hosts the immuneACCESS table, in-frame sequences only. Its copies lack some clones; in the studies checked, an unresolved V gene accounts for under half of them, and the cause for the rest is not known. V, J and clone size were drawn from that table, and D and trimming were deduced from the DNA. The sample profile shows roughly 150,000 clones; 88% of them were found once. 3% to 3.5% of the sample comes from the top ten.

Specimen: peripheral blood, collected 28 days after the second AZD1222 dose. This sequence uses TRBV2 and TRBJ2-4, with TRBD1 matching 7 junction bases. The source of this sequence is an adult who received the AZD1222 COVID-19 vaccine. The nucleotide sequence is TGTGCCAGCACCGAAAGAGGACAGGCGTCAAACATTCAGTACTTC. Its translation is CASTERGQASNIQYF. With the portions outside the CDR3 filled from the reference TRBV2 and TRBJ2-4 genes, the complete variable region becomes EPEVTQTPSHQVTQMGQEVILRCVPISNHLYFYWYRQILGQKVEFLVSFYNNEISEKSEIFDDQFSVERPDGSNFTLKIRSTKLEDSAMYFCASTERGQASNIQYFGAGTRLSVL.